This T cell receptor beta chain was observed in a study of blood T cell repertoires in COVID-19. Study-level background: Either two negative PCRs, clearance, or symptom resolution qualified Cohort 3 donors as recovered.

Generated by immunoSEQ multiplex PCR, the TCRdb table keeps only in-frame clones and is missing some. Of about 200,000 clones listed, approximately 86% are singletons. V gave up 0 bases and J gave up 4 bases, with 12 bases separating them. CDR1 LNHNV and CDR2 YYDKDF come from the germline V gene (reference sequence). The CDR3 runs to 15 residues. Ages ranged from about 18 to 100 years, with residence in about 24 US areas. The receptor was derived from a woman in her 40s in a cohort exposed to, infected with or recovered from COVID-19 (not recorded which). The chain uses TRBV15 and TRBJ1-1; TRBD1 might be the D (6 bases). Sequencing used PBMCs or T cells enriched from blood (not recorded which). CDR3 residues: CATSRDQGFRTEAFF. The DNA for the CDR3 is TGTGCCACCAGCAGAGATCAGGGGTTTCGCACTGAAGCTTTCTTT.